This TCR beta chain was sequenced in a study of shared clonotypes between healthy human individuals. Comment on this clone: The antigen is unknown.

Study results and caveats: Unshared clonotypes carried lower generation probabilities than those common to all four donors. About 5% of naive CD4 clonotypes were shared across several donors.

Clones were sequenced by immunoSEQ multiplex PCR, and TCRdb holds only the in-frame ones, with some missing. Of approximately 100,000 clones listed, roughly two thirds are singletons. Germline V gene lookup returns CDR1 SQVTM and CDR2 ANQGSEA. The CDR3 consists of 11 residues. V gave up 5 bases and J gave up 9 bases, with 13 bases separating them. This chain joins TRBV29-1 and TRBJ1-1, with D uncertain. The sequence derives from a man under 40 in good health. The sample comprised memory CD8+ T cells sorted from blood. Sample subset: CD45RO+ cells pooled with CCR7-negative TemRA cells. CDR3: CSVSGSGKAFF. The DNA for the CDR3 is TGCAGCGTTTCTGGTAGTGGAAAAGCTTTCTTT.